The 28 T cell receptor beta chains reported below all come from one sample, sequenced in a study of spatial heterogeneity in lung cancer (dated by TCRdb to between 2018 and 2021). Sample time point, as interpreted from the label and publication: sample taken at primary tumor resection. TCR sequencing used whole RNA extracted from tumor and nontumor lung tissue, or from cryopreserved PBMC samples, without cell sorting. Library prep was done by 5' RACE. The listed sequencing device is NextSeq 500. TCRdb took the public reads, trimmed them with fastp at Q25, ran MiXCR for clone calling and kept in-frame beta chains. Rows matching on CDR3 protein sequence are summarized as one entry with the most common DNA and genes. Counted in this sample were tens of thousands of distinct CDR3 sequences; more than 10% of them appeared once. Together, the top ten hold roughly 41% of the sample. This specimen was PBMCs, taken at surgery. The origin of the receptors is a male donor with early-stage non-small cell lung cancer.

This clonotype came up many times. The rearrangement joins TRBV9 to TRBJ2-7, with D perhaps matching TRBD2 (5 bases). V lost 0 bases to trimming and J lost 0 bases, with 10 bases between them. In germline, CDR1 is SGDLS, CDR2 YYNGEE. This CDR3 region has 15 residues. The CDR3 region has the DNA TGTGCCAGCAGCGTAGGACTACCTAACTCCTACGAGCAGTACTTC. Protein product: CASSVGLPNSYEQYF.

In nucleotides, the CDR3 is TGTGCCAGCAGCTTAAGGGTAGTTGCCTCAGACTCCTATGGCTACACCTTC. It yields the protein CASSLRVVASDSYGYTF. V is TRBV7-8 and J is TRBJ1-2; no reliable D call. The germline V gene encodes CDR1 SGHVS and CDR2 FQNEAQ. This CDR3 has 17 amino acids. Deletions cut 2 bases from V and 4 bases from J, with 20 bases between.

The rearrangement joins TRBV5-1 to TRBJ2-7; TRBD1 might be the D (5 bases). CDR1 and CDR2 (germline): SGHRS, YFSETQ. The CDR3 is 15 residues long. V lost 2 bases and J 2 bases, leaving 14 bases between the germline ends. The CDR3 is CASSFDSINTYEQYF. The CDR3 coding sequence is TGCGCCAGCAGCTTCGACAGTATAAATACCTACGAGCAGTACTTC.

In its sample, this clonotype was seen once. The V call is TRBV29-1, the J call TRBJ2-1; TRBD1 matches 9 bases. The CDR3 consists of 14 residues. Per the germline V gene, CDR1 is SQVTM and CDR2 is ANQGSEA. J was trimmed by 9 bases and V by 7 bases; bases with no gene match: 13. CDR3 sequence (DNA): TGCAGCGCATCTCAGGCTACAGGGGGCGGTGAGCAGTTCTTC. Amino acids: CSASQATGGGEQFF.

At least ten counts were recorded for this clonotype. V is TRBV4-1 and J is TRBJ1-1; 7 nucleotides agree with TRBD1. Germline CDR1 MGHRA, CDR2 YSYEKL. This CDR3 comprises 16 residues. J gave up 4 bases and V 4 bases, and 12 bases lay outside the gene matches. The chain's CDR3 is CASSLDRAAAGTEAFF. The CDR3 region has the DNA TGCGCCAGCAGCCTCGACAGGGCGGCGGCGGGCACTGAAGCTTTCTTT.

This clonotype showed up just a few times. This chain links TRBV7-2 with TRBJ2-5; D gene ambiguous. Between the trimmed V and J ends, which lost 5 bases and 5 bases, there was a span of 18 bases. The CDR3 spans 15 residues. Germline values: CDR1 SGHTA, CDR2 FQGNSA. The DNA of the CDR3 is TGTGCCAGCAGCCTACAATTCGTCCCTACGGAGACCCAGTACTTC. Translated, it gives CASSLQFVPTETQYF.

This clonotype was recorded a few times. The rearrangement joins TRBV6-5 to TRBJ1-2; 12 bases fit TRBD1. This CDR3 is 14 amino acids long. The germline CDR1 and CDR2 sequences are MNHEY and SVGAGI. V shed 4 bases and J 12 bases; nucleotides not matched to a gene: 9. The CDR3 spells CASSSSGTGGADTF. The CDR3 DNA is TGTGCCAGCAGTTCCAGCGGGACAGGGGGCGCCGACACCTTC.

There are a few counts of this clonotype. V is TRBV7-8 and J is TRBJ1-5; D is unclear. This CDR3 region has 16 residues. Germline lookup yields CDR1 SGHVS and CDR2 FQNEAQ. Trimming cost V 1 base and J 1 base, with 11 bases left between them. Here the CDR3 DNA reads TGTGCCAGCAGCTTAGATAGGGCAGAGAGCAATCAGCCCCAGCATTTT. Amino acids: CASSLDRAESNQPQHF.

The table lists this clonotype with a few counts. The rearrangement joins TRBV6-2 or TRBV6-3 to TRBJ1-1; no clear D gene. The CDR3 covers 16 residues. Trimming took 6 bases from V and 7 from J, leaving 24 bases between them. Germline CDR1 reads MNHEY; CDR2 reads SVGEGT. The CDR3 spells CASRTPHGISGGEAFF. In DNA form, the CDR3 reads TGTGCCAGCAGGACGCCACATGGGATTTCTGGCGGTGAAGCTTTCTTT.

This clonotype was recorded at least ten times. This chain links TRBV28 with TRBJ1-5; D unresolved. This CDR3 has 14 residues. Between the trimmed V and J ends, which lost 6 bases and 2 bases, there was a span of 11 bases. CDR1 is MDHEN, CDR2 SYDVKM, per germline. CDR3 nucleotides: TGTGCCAGCAGGAACGCCGGAGGCAATCAGCCCCAGCATTTT. It specifies CASRNAGGNQPQHF.

The chain links TRBV12-3 or TRBV12-4 to TRBJ2-7; 12 nucleotides agree with TRBD2. The V and J ends lost 6 bases and 4 bases, in that order; junction bases with no gene match: 7. The CDR3 has 15 residues. The CDR3 DNA reads as TGTGCCAGCAGCCGCTTGACTAGCGGGAGTTACGAGCAGTACTTC. Its protein is CASSRLTSGSYEQYF.

V usage is TRBV12-3 or TRBV12-4 and J usage is TRBJ2-2; perhaps TRBD1 as D (5 bases). V dropped 5 bases and J dropped 6 bases, with 13 bases sitting between them. The CDR3 has 14 amino acids. The CDR3 DNA reads TGTGCCAGCAGTCCAGGGATCCTCTCCGGGGAGCTGTTTTTT. Translated, it gives CASSPGILSGELFF.

This clonotype was seen many times. The J gene is TRBJ2-5, the V gene TRBV5-1; perhaps TRBD2 as D (5 bases). The V end was cut by 10 bases, the J end by 1 base, with 14 bases between. Germline CDR1 reads SGHRS; CDR2 reads YFSETQ. The CDR3 is 13 residues long. The CDR3 region has the DNA TGCGCCTCCCAACGGGGTATCCAAGAGACCCAGTACTTC. Its translation is CASQRGIQETQYF.

The chain joins TRBV2 to TRBJ1-5; the D is unclear. V gave up 6 bases and J gave up 5 bases, with 11 bases separating them. Germline loops: CDR1 SNHLY, CDR2 FYNNEI. The CDR3 runs 13 residues. In DNA form, the CDR3 reads TGTGCCAGCAGCCTGGACGGTGATCAGCCCCAGCATTTT. It is translated as CASSLDGDQPQHF.

This clonotype was seen only a few times. The chain combines TRBV6-5 with TRBJ2-3; D may be TRBD2 (5 bases). The length of the CDR3 is 12 residues. Germline CDR1 reads MNHEY; CDR2 reads SVGAGI. With 4 bases removed from V and 14 bases from J, the gap between germline ends came to 16 bases. The CDR3 DNA is TGTGCCAGCAGTTCCCGGACTTCCCCGGGGTATTTT. It encodes CASSSRTSPGYF.

The rearrangement links TRBV19 to TRBJ1-1; D is uncertain. With 6 bases removed from V and 0 bases from J, the gap between germline ends came to 11 bases. The germline CDR1 and CDR2 sequences are LNHDA and SQIVND (reference sequence). The CDR3 runs 14 residues. DNA of the CDR3: TGTGCCAGTAGCGGCTCGACTGTGAACACTGAAGCTTTCTTT. As protein: CASSGSTVNTEAFF.

The table lists this clonotype with many counts. The chain uses TRBV5-5 and TRBJ1-2, with a possible D match to TRBD1 (6 bases). The CDR3 spans 13 residues. Trimming took 4 bases from V and 6 from J, leaving 13 bases between them. Germline lookup yields CDR1 SGHKS and CDR2 YYEKEE (reference sequence). The chain's CDR3 is CASSKQGSDGYTF. The CDR3 nucleotides read TGTGCCAGCAGCAAACAGGGATCCGATGGCTACACCTTC.

This clonotype was seen repeatedly, ten times or more. The rearrangement uses TRBV29-1 and TRBJ2-2; D ambiguous. Germline V gene lookup returns CDR1 SQVTM and CDR2 ANQGSEA. The CDR3 covers 13 residues. The germline V and J ends were trimmed by 3 bases and 2 bases, with 7 bases remaining between them. The DNA of the CDR3 is TGCAGCGTTGACAGAGGAAACACCGGGGAGCTGTTTTTT. This translates into CSVDRGNTGELFF.

The chain is built from TRBV5-1 and TRBJ1-6; possibly TRBD1 for D (5 bases). From germline, CDR1 is SGHRS and CDR2 YFSETQ. This CDR3 contains 12 residues. Trimming pared 1 base from V and 11 bases from J, leaving 7 bases between. The CDR3 nucleotides read TGCGCCAGCAGCTTGTCAGGGCCACCCCTCCACTTT. This sequence encodes CASSLSGPPLHF.

In its sample, this clonotype was seen a few times. The chain uses TRBV5-1 and TRBJ2-4, with TRBD1 as a possible D gene (6 bases). The V gene lost 2 bases and the J gene lost 6 bases, with 6 bases spanning the gap. Germline V gene lookup returns CDR1 SGHRS and CDR2 YFSETQ. There are 12 residues in the CDR3. CDR3 sequence (DNA): TGCGCCAGCAGCTTCAGGGGAAACATTCAGTACTTC. It encodes CASSFRGNIQYF.

This clonotype has only a few counts. This sequence joins TRBV20-1 and TRBJ2-7, with D possibly matching TRBD1 (6 bases). The CDR3 is 13 amino acids. Between the trimmed V and J ends, which lost 1 base and 3 bases, there was a span of 10 bases. From germline, CDR1 is DFQATT and CDR2 SNEGSKA (reference sequence). Here the CDR3 reads CSARGRGFYEQYF. The DNA of the CDR3 is TGCAGTGCTAGAGGCAGGGGATTCTACGAGCAGTACTTC.

In DNA, the CDR3 is TGCAGTGCTAGTTTGGGCACCTTCAGCTCCTACAATGAGCAGTTCTTC. Translated, it gives CSASLGTFSSYNEQFF. V and J are TRBV20-1 and TRBJ2-1; D is unclear. Germline V lookup: CDR1 DFQATT, CDR2 SNEGSKA (reference sequence). The germline V and J ends were trimmed by 3 bases and 0 bases, with 15 bases remaining between them. CDR3 length: 16 amino acids.

This clonotype was picked up a small number of times. V is TRBV7-8 and J is TRBJ1-1, with D unclear. V lost 5 bases and J lost 0, with 13 bases in between. Germline CDR1 SGHVS, CDR2 FQNEAQ. The CDR3 consists of 15 residues. CDR3: CASSPSGYLNTEAFF. In nucleotides, the CDR3 is TGTGCCAGCAGCCCCTCAGGATACTTGAACACTGAAGCTTTCTTT.

In this sample, this clonotype turned up a few times. The rearrangement joins TRBV5-6 to TRBJ2-3; D uncertain. The germline V and J ends were trimmed by 4 bases and 5 bases, with 11 bases remaining between them. The CDR3 is 13 amino acids. The germline gives CDR1 SGHDT, CDR2 YYEEEE. In DNA, the CDR3 is TGTGCCAGCAGCCGGATGCAGCGAGATACGCAGTATTTT. Translated: CASSRMQRDTQYF.

V is TRBV5-1 and J is TRBJ2-6; no clear D. V lost 3 bases and J 1 base, leaving 5 bases between the germline ends. This CDR3 is 14 amino acids long. CDR1 SGHRS and CDR2 YFSETQ come from the germline V gene. The CDR3 reads CASSYRSGANVLTF. CDR3 in DNA: TGCGCCAGCAGCTACCGGTCTGGGGCCAACGTCCTGACTTTC.

This clonotype was counted between two and nine times. CDR3 nucleotide sequence: TGTGCCAGCAGTCCCTGGACAGGGGGCACCTCTGGAAACACCATATATTTT. Its translation: CASSPWTGGTSGNTIYF. This chain links TRBV12-3 or TRBV12-4 with TRBJ1-3; 11 bases agree with TRBD1. The ends lost 5 bases at V and 0 bases at J; junction bases unmatched: 6. The CDR3 is 17 amino acids.

This clonotype was seen many times. V and J are TRBV9 and TRBJ2-7; TRBD1 aligns across 7 bases. Germline-derived CDR1 and CDR2 are SGDLS and YYNGEE. After removal of 5 bases from V and 3 bases from J, the junction contained 5 bases not matched to a gene. The CDR3 has 13 residues. The CDR3 DNA follows: TGTGCCAGCAGTCCGGGACAGAGCTACGAGCAGTACTTC. Translation: CASSPGQSYEQYF.

Written as DNA, the CDR3 is TGTGCCAGCAGTTACTCGATCCGGGTTGGAGAGACCCAGTACTTC. Amino acid sequence: CASSYSIRVGETQYF. The chain carries TRBV6-5 and TRBJ2-5, with D hard to call. This CDR3 spans 15 amino acids. The germline V gene encodes CDR1 MNHEY and CDR2 SVGAGI. The V end was cut by 0 bases, the J end by 4 bases, with 12 bases between.